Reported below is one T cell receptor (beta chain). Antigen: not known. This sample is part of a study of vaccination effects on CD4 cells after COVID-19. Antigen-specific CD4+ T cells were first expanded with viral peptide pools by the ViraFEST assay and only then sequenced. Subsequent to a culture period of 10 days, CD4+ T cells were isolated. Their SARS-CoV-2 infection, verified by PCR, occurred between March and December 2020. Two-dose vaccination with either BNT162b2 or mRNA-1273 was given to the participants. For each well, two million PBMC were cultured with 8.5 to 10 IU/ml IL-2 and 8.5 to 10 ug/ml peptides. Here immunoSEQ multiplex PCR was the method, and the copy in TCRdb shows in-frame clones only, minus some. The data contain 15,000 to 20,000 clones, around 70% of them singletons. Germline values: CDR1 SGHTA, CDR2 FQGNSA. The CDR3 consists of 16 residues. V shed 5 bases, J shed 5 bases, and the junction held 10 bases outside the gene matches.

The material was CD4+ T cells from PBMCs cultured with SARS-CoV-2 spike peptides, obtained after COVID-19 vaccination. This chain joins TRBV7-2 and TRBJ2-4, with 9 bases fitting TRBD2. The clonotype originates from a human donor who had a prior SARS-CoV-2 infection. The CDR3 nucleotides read TGTGCCAGCAGCCCCGTGGGTATAGCGGGAGAAAACATTCAGTACTTC. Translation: CASSPVGIAGENIQYF. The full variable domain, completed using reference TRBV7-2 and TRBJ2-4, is GAGVSQSPSNKVTEKGKDVELRCDPISGHTALYWYRQSLGQGLEFLIYFQGNSAPDKSGLPSDRFSAERTGGSVSTLTIQRTQQEDSAVYLCASSPVGIAGENIQYFGAGTRLSVL.